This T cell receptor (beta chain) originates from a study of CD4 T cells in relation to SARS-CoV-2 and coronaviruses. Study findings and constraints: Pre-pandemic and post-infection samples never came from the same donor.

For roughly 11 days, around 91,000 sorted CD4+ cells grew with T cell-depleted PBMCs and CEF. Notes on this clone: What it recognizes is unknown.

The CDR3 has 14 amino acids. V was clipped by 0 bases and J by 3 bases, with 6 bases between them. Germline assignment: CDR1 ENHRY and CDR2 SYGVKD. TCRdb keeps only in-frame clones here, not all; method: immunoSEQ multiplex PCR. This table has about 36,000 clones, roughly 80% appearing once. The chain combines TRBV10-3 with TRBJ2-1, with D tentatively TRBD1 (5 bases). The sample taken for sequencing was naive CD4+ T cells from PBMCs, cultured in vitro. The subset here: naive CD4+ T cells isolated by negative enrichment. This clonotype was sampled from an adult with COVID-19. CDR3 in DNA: TGTGCCATCAGTGAGTCCAGGGACTACAATGAGCAGTTCTTC. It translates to CAISESRDYNEQFF.